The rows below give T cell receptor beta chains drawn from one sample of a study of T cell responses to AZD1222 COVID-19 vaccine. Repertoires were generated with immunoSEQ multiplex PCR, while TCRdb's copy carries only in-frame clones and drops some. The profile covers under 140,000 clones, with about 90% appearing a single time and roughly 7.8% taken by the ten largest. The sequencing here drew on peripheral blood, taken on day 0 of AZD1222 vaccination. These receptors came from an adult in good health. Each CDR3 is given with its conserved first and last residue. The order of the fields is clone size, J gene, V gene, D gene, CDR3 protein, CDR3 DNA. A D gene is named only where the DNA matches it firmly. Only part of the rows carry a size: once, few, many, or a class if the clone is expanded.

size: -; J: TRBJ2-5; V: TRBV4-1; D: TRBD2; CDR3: CASSQDRGGPAGGREETQYF; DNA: TGCGCCAGCAGCCAAGATAGGGGTGGCCCAGCGGGGGGGCGCGAAGAGACCCAGTACTTC
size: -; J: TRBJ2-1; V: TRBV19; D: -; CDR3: CASSLPGHHQTTLSSYNEQFF; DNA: TGTGCCAGTAGTCTCCCGGGACATCATCAAACCACCCTCAGCTCCTACAATGAGCAGTTCTTC
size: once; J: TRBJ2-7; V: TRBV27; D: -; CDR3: CASSLQGPYEQYF; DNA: TGTGCCAGCAGTTTACAGGGTCCCTACGAGCAGTACTTC
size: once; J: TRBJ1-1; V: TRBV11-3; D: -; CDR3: CASSFSGQNTEAFF; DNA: TGTGCCAGCAGCTTCTCAGGACAGAACACTGAAGCTTTCTTT
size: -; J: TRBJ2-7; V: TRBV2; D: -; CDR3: CASMRETNEQYF; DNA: TGTGCCAGCATGCGAGAAACGAACGAGCAGTACTTC
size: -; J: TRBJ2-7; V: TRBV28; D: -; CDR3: CASSLGYGRQYF; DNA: TGTGCCAGCAGTTTGGGCTATGGGCGGCAGTACTTC
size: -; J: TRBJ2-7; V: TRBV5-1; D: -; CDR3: CASSLVVSTYEQYF; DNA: TGCGCCAGCAGCTTGGTGGTGTCGACCTACGAGCAGTACTTC
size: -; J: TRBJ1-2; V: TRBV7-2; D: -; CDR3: CASSLQGLGGYTF; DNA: TGTGCCAGCAGCTTGCAGGGATTGGGTGGCTACACCTTC
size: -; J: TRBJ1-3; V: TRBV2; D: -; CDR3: CASSGPPPGNTIYF; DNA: TGTGCCAGCAGTGGACCTCCTCCTGGAAACACCATATATTTT
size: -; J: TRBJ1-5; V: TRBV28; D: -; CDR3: CASSPADHRPQHF; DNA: TGTGCCAGCAGCCCAGCGGACCACCGGCCCCAGCATTTT
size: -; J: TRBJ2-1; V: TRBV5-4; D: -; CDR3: CASSFFGTNYNEQFF; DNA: TGTGCCAGCAGCTTTTTCGGGACAAACTACAATGAGCAGTTCTTC
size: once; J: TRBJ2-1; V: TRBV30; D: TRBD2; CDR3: CAQEGGGAGNEQFF; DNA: TGTGCCCAGGAAGGCGGGGGGGCAGGTAATGAGCAGTTCTTC
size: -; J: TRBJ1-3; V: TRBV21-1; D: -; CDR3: CASRRGHRSGNTIYF; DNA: TGTGCCAGCAGAAGAGGACACCGCTCTGGAAACACCATATATTTT
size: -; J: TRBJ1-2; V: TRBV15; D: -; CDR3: CATSRESWPDPPANYGYTF; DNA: TGTGCCACCAGCAGAGAGTCGTGGCCAGACCCACCAGCTAACTATGGCTACACCTTC
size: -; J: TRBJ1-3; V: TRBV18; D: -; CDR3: CASSLSTEGNTIYF; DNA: TGTGCCAGCTCACTCTCGACAGAAGGAAACACCATATATTTT
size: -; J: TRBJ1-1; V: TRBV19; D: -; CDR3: CASSPAGGETEAFF; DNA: TGTGCCAGTAGCCCCGCGGGGGGTGAGACTGAAGCTTTCTTT
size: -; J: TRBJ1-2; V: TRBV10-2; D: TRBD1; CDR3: CAGTGAYGYTF; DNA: TGCGCCGGGACAGGGGCTTATGGCTACACCTTC
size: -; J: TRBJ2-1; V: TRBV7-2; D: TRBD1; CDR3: CASSSESTGIYNEQFF; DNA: TGTGCCAGCAGCTCGGAGTCGACAGGGATCTACAATGAGCAGTTCTTC
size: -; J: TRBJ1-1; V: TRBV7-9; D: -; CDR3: CASSRWMNTEAFF; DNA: TGTGCCAGCAGCCGCTGGATGAACACTGAAGCTTTCTTT
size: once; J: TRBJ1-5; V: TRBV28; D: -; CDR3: CASTNGGRGSQPQHF; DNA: TGTGCCAGCACAAACGGGGGGAGGGGAAGTCAGCCCCAGCATTTT
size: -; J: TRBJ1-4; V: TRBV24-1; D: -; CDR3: CATSVGTGPNEKLFF; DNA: TGTGCCACCAGTGTCGGGACGGGCCCTAATGAAAAACTGTTTTTT
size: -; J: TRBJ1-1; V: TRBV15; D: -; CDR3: CATSGHSLTEAFF; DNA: TGTGCCACCAGCGGCCACAGCCTCACTGAAGCTTTCTTT
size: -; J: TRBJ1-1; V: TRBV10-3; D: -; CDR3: CAISAAGQSTEAFF; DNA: TGTGCCATCAGTGCTGCTGGACAGTCCACTGAAGCTTTCTTT
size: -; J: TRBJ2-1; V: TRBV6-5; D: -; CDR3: CASSYDGSSYNEQFF; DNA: TGTGCCAGCAGTTACGACGGGAGCTCCTACAATGAGCAGTTCTTC
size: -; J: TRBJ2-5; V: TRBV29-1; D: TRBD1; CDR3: CSVEPWDRAQETQYF; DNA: TGCAGCGTTGAACCTTGGGACAGGGCCCAAGAGACCCAGTACTTC
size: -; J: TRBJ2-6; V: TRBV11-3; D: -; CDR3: CASSPRTGSGANVLTF; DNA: TGTGCCAGCAGCCCTAGGACGGGCTCTGGGGCCAACGTCCTGACTTTC
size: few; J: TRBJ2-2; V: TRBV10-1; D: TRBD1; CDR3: CASSSTGYAGELFF; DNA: TGCGCCAGCAGTTCGACAGGGTATGCCGGGGAGCTGTTTTTT
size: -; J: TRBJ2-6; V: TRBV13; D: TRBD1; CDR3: CASSPWTGAAGANVLTF; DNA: TGTGCCAGCAGCCCTTGGACAGGGGCGGCTGGGGCCAACGTCCTGACTTTC
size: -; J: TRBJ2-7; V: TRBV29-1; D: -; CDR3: CSVEDRRGYEQYF; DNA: TGCAGCGTTGAAGATAGGAGAGGCTACGAGCAGTACTTC
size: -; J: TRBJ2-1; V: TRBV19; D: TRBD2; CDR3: CASKGLAGGPFSYNEQFF; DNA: TGTGCCAGTAAGGGACTAGCGGGGGGGCCCTTCTCCTACAATGAGCAGTTCTTC
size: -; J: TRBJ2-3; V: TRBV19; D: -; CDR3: CASSIDRPFGDTQYF; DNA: TGTGCCAGTAGTATAGATCGGCCGTTCGGGGATACGCAGTATTTT
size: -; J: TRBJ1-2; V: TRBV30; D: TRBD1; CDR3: CAWSVTPGGLIVGYTF; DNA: TGTGCCTGGAGTGTAACCCCAGGGGGTTTAATAGTGGGCTACACCTTC
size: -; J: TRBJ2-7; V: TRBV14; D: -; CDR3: CASNRQGGAYEQYF; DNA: TGTGCCAGCAACCGACAGGGAGGGGCCTACGAGCAGTACTTC
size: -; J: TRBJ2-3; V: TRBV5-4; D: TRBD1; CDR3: CASSSLRLGTGVVDTQYF; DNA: TGTGCCAGCAGCTCCCTCCGCCTTGGGACAGGGGTTGTAGATACGCAGTATTTT
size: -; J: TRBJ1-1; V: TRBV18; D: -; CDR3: CASSPSQLNTEAFF; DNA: TGTGCCAGCTCACCAAGTCAGTTGAACACTGAAGCTTTCTTT
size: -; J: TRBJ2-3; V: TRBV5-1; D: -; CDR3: CASRQTPGIAVDTQYF; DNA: TGCGCCAGCAGGCAGACCCCCGGGATAGCGGTTGATACGCAGTATTTT
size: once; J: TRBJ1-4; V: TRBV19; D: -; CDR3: CASSIGGTTNEKLFF; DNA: TGTGCCAGTAGTATCGGGGGCACAACTAATGAAAAACTGTTTTTT
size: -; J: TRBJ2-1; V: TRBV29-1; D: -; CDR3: CSVQKGKTSYNEQFF; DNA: TGCAGCGTTCAAAAAGGGAAAACCTCCTACAATGAGCAGTTCTTC
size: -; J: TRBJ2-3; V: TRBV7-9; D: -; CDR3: CASSSYSQGTDTQYF; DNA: TGTGCCAGCAGCTCGTACTCACAGGGCACAGATACGCAGTATTTT
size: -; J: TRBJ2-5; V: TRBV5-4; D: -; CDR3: CASNHEGTRETQYF; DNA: TGTGCCAGCAACCACGAGGGGACCAGGGAGACCCAGTACTTC
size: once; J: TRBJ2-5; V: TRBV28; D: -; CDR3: CASQGGGRPKTQYF; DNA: TGTGCCAGCCAAGGGGGGGGCCGTCCCAAGACCCAGTACTTC
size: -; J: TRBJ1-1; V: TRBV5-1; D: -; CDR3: CASFQGLNTEAFF; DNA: TGCGCCAGCTTTCAGGGGTTGAACACTGAAGCTTTCTTT
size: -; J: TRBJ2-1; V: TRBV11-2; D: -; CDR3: CASSLVRGGHNEQFF; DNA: TGTGCCAGCAGCTTGGTCAGGGGAGGTCACAATGAGCAGTTCTTC
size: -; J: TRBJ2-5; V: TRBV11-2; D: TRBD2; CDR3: CASSLAGGAAETQYF; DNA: TGTGCCAGCAGCTTAGCCGGGGGGGCAGCAGAGACCCAGTACTTC
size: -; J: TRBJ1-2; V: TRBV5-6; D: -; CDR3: CASSFFSSGYTF; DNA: TGTGCCAGCAGCTTTTTTAGTTCAGGGTACACCTTC